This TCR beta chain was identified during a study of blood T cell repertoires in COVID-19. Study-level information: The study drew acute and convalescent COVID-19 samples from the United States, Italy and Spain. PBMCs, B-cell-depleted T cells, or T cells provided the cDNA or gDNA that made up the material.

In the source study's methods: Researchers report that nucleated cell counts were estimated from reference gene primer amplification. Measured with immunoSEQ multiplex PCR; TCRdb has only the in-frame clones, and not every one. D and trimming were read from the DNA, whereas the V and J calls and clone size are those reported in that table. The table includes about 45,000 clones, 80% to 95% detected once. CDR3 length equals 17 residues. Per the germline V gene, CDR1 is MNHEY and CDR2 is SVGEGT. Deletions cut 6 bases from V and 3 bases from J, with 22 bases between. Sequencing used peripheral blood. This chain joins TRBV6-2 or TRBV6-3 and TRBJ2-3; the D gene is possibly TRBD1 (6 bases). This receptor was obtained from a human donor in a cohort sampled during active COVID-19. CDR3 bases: TGTGCCAGCAGCAACAGCCTCCAGGGGACGGGGACAGATACGCAGTATTTT. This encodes CASSNSLQGTGTDTQYF.